This record covers a single TCR beta chain. Its cognate antigen is unknown. At one end, the junction sequence differs from germline, possibly due to a read error. Germline V lookup: CDR1 LGHDT, CDR2 YNNKEL (reference sequence). The CDR3 is 14 amino acids. The authors incorporated unique molecular identifiers into the TCR beta cDNA libraries. The yield from roughly 1 to 10 million T cells was roughly 500,000 cDNA molecules in total. TCRdb ran MiXCR on the PCR reads and lists one entry per CDR3 protein. The table shows roughly 670,000 distinct CDR3 sequences, with over 45% occurring only once. This sample stems from a study of post-analysis software for immune sequencing data. Study at large: Included among the disease courses, which were recorded for the cohort, were relapsing-remitting, secondary progressive and progressive-relapsing multiple sclerosis. Study-wide results and caveats: Samples prepared in the same batch strongly co-clustered by F measure. Multiple sclerosis patients showed significantly lower normalized Chao1 diversity than controls did. Relative to controls, patients had a few TRBV segments at higher frequency, with TRBV5-6, TRBV5-1 and TRBV20-1 among these.

This TCR came from a girl aged 2 to 10 with multiple sclerosis. The chain uses TRBV3-1 and TRBJ2-1; D gene unclear. Sequencing was performed on blood. CDR3 sequence reads: CPSSQESTDNEQFF. As DNA, the CDR3 is TGTCCCAGCAGCCAAGAAAGCACCGACAATGAGCAGTTCTTC.